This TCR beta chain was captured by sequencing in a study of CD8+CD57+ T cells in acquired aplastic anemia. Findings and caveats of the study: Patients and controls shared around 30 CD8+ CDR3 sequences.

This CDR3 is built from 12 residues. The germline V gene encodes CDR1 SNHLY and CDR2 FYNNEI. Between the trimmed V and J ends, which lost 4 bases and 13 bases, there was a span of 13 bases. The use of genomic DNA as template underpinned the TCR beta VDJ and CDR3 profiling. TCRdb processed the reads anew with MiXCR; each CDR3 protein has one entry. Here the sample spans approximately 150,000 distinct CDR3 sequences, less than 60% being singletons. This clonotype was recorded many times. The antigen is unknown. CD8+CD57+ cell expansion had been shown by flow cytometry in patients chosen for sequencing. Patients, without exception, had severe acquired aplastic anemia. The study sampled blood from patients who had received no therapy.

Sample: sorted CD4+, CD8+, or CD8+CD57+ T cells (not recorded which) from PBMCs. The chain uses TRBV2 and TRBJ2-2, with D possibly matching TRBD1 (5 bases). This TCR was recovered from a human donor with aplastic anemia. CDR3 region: CASSVKGLGLFF. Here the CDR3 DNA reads TGTGCCAGCAGTGTCAAGGGGTTAGGGCTGTTTTTT.